The 9 T cell receptor beta chains below were found in one sample sequenced in a study of blood T cell repertoires in COVID-19. This table comes from immunoSEQ multiplex PCR, and its TCRdb copy is limited to in-frame clones, with some not included. Among fewer than 200,000 clones, roughly 82% were seen once, and the ten largest hold over 7.5%. The specimen sequenced was peripheral blood. The origin of the receptors is a woman in her 70s with acute or convalescent COVID-19.

The chain carries TRBV9 and TRBJ1-1; D unresolved. V was trimmed by 3 bases and J by 0 bases, leaving 6 bases between them. This CDR3 is 13 amino acids long. Germline CDR1 SGDLS, CDR2 YYNGEE. The CDR3 protein is CASSGGLNTEAFF. The CDR3 bases are TGTGCCAGCAGCGGCGGCTTGAACACTGAAGCTTTCTTT. Based on the CDR3 plus reference TRBV9 and TRBJ1-1, the full variable domain is DSGVTQTPKHLITATGQRVTLRCSPRSGDLSVYWYQQSLDQGLQFLIQYYNGEERAKGNILERFSAQQFPDLHSELNLSSLELGDSALYFCASSGGLNTEAFFGQGTRLTVV.

This chain's CDR3 is CASHRLAGSYNEQFF. For the CDR3, the DNA is TGTGCCTCCCACAGACTAGCGGGTTCCTACAATGAGCAGTTCTTC. This chain joins TRBV6-6 and TRBJ2-1, with 10 bases that match TRBD2. Germline V gives CDR1 MNHNY, CDR2 SVGAGI (reference sequence). The CDR3 length is 15 residues. The V gene end was trimmed by 11 bases and the J gene end by 1 base; junction bases not matched to a gene: 8.

V is TRBV28 and J is TRBJ1-1; 10 bases are a match to TRBD1. This CDR3 is built from 14 residues. After removal of 6 bases from V and 11 bases from J, the junction contained 12 bases not matched to a gene. Germline values: CDR1 MDHEN, CDR2 SYDVKM. CDR3 in amino acids: CASSIGTGEIGAFF. The CDR3, as DNA: TGTGCCAGCAGCATCGGGACAGGGGAGATTGGGGCTTTCTTT.

This clone was found a few times. This sequence joins TRBV14 and TRBJ1-5; no definite D call. This CDR3 is 14 amino acids long. The V and J ends lost 0 bases and 11 bases respectively, with 14 bases between them. The germline V gene has CDR1 SGHDN and CDR2 FVKESK. As DNA, the CDR3 is TGTGCCAGCAGCCAAGATTCGCGGGGAACGTCCCAGCATTTT. Its translation: CASSQDSRGTSQHF.

The rearrangement links TRBV10-3 to TRBJ1-2, with 8 nucleotides matching TRBD1. The CDR3 length is 12 residues. V lost 6 bases, J lost 8 bases, and 5 bases stayed unmatched. CDR1 is ENHRY and CDR2 is SYGVKD in the germline V gene. The CDR3, as DNA: TGTGCCATCAGACAGGGGGAGATCGGCTACACCTTC. Amino acid sequence: CAIRQGEIGYTF.

The V gene is TRBV6-6, the J gene TRBJ1-2, with a possible D match to TRBD1 (5 bases). V gave up 6 bases and J gave up 4 bases, with 15 bases separating them. CDR1 is MNHNY and CDR2 is SVGAGI in the germline V gene (reference sequence). CDR3 length: 14 amino acids. This CDR3 reads CASRGGEGIYGYTF. Written as DNA, the CDR3 is TGTGCCAGCAGGGGGGGGGAGGGCATCTATGGCTACACCTTC.

The sample holds a few counts of this clone. The J gene is TRBJ1-1, the V gene TRBV7-2; no clear D gene. Germline V gene lookup returns CDR1 SGHTA and CDR2 FQGNSA. CDR3 length: 15 residues. Trimming cost V 7 bases and J 4 bases, with 19 bases left between them. DNA for the CDR3: TGTGCCAGCAAGCTTGACGTATTTACGGGCACTGAAGCTTTCTTT. This codes for CASKLDVFTGTEAFF.

The V gene is TRBV4-3, the J gene TRBJ2-1; TRBD2 agrees at 11 bases. The J segment lost 3 bases and the V segment lost 4 bases, leaving 5 bases of the junction unmatched. Looked up from germline, CDR1 is LGHNA and CDR2 is YSLEER. The CDR3 is made up of 16 amino acids. CDR3: CASSRELAGDYNEQFF. CDR3 coding DNA: TGCGCCAGCAGCCGCGAACTAGCGGGGGACTACAATGAGCAGTTCTTC.

This clone occurred once. The chain joins TRBV11-2 to TRBJ2-1; possibly TRBD2 for D (7 bases). Trimming took 3 bases from V and 8 from J, leaving 14 bases between them. Germline values: CDR1 SGHAT, CDR2 FQNNGV. The CDR3 contains 14 residues. CDR3 coding DNA: TGTGCCAGCAGCTTCACCGGGGGGCATTATGAGCAGTTCTTC. The encoded protein is CASSFTGGHYEQFF.